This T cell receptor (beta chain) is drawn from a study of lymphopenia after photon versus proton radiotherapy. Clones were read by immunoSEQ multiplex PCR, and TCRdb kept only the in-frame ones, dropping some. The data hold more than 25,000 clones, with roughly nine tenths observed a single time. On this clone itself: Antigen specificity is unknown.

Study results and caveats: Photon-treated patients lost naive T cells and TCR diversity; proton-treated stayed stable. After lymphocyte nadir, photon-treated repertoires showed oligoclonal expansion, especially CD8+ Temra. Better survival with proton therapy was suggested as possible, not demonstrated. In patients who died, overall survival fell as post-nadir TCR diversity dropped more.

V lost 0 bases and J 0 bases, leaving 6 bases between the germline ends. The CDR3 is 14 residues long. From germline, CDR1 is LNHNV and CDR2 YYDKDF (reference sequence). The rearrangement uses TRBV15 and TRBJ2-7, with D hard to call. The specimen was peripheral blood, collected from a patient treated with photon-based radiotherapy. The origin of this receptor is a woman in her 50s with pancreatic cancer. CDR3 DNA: TGTGCCACCAGCAGAGAAACGGACTCCTACGAGCAGTACTTC. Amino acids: CATSRETDSYEQYF.